The TCR beta chain under discussion was sequenced for a study of blood T cell repertoires in COVID-19. Study summary: COVID-19 samples, acute and convalescent, were from the United States, Italy and Spain. The analysed material was cDNA or gDNA that came from T cells, B-cell-depleted T cells, or PBMCs.

How the authors handled the data: The authors estimated nucleated cell counts from reference gene primer amplification. Using immunoSEQ multiplex PCR, the repertoire was profiled, and TCRdb retains in-frame clones only, with some absent. Clone size and V and J calls were adopted from that table, with D and trimming inferred from the DNA. This table holds around 150,000 clones, more than 60% found once. V was clipped by 5 bases and J by 7 bases; unmatched bases: 14. This CDR3 has 17 amino acids. The germline gives CDR1 SEHNR, CDR2 FQNEAQ (reference sequence). What was sequenced was peripheral blood. The origin of this receptor is a woman aged 45 to 65 with active or convalescent COVID-19. The J gene is TRBJ1-4, the V gene TRBV7-9, with 9 bases matching TRBD1. CDR3 sequence reads: CASSPGQGIGWGEKLFF. In nucleotides, the CDR3 is TGTGCCAGCAGCCCGGGACAGGGAATTGGTTGGGGTGAAAAACTGTTTTTT.